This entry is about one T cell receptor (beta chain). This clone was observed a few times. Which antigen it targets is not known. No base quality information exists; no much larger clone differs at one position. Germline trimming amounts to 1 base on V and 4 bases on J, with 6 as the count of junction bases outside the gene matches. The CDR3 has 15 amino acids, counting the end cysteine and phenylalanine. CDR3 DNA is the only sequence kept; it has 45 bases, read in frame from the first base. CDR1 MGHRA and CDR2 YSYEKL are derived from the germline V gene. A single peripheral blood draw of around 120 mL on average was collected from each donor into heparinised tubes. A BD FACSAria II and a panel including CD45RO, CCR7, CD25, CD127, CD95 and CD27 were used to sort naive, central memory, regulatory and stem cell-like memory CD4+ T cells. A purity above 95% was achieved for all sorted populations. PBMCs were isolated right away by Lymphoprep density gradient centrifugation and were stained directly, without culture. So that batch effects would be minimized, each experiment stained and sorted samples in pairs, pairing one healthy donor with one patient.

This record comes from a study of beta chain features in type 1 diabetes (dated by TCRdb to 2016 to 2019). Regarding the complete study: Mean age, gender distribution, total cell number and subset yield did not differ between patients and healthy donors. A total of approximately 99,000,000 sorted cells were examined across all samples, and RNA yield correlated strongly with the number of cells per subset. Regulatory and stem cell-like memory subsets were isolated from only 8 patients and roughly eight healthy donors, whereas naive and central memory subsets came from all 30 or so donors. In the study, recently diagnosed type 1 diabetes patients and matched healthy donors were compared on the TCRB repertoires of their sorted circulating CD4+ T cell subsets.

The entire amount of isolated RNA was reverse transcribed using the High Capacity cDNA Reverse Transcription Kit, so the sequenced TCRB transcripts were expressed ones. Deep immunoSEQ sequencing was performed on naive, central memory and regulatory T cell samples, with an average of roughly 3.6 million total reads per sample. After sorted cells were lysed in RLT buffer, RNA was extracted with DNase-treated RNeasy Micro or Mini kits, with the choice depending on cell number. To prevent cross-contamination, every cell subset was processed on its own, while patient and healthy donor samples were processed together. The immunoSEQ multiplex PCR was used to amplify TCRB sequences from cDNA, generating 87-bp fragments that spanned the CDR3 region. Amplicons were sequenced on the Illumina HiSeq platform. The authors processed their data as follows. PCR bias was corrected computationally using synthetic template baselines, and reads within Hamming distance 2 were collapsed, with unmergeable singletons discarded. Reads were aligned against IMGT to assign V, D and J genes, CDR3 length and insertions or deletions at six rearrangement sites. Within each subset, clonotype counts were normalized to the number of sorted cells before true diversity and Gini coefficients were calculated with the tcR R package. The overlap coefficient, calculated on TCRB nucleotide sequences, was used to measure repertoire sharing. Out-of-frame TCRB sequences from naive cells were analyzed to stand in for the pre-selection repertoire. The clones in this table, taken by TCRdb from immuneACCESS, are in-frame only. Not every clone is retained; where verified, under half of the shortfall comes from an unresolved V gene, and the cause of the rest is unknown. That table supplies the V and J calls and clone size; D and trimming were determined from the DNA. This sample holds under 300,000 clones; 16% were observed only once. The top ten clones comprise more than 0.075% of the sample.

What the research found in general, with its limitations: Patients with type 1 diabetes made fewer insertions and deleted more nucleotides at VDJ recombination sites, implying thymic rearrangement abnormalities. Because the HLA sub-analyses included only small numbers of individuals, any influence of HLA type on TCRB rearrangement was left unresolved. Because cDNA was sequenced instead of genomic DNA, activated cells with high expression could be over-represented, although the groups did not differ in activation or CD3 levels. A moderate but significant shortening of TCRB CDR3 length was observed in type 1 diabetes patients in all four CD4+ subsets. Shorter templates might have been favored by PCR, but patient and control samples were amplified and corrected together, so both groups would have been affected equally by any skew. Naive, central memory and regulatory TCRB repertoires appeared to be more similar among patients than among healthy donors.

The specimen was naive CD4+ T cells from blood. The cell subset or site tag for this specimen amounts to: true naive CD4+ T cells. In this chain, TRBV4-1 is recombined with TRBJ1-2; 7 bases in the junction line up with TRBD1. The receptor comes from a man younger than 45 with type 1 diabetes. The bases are TGCGCCAGCAGCCAAGGACAGGGTCAGGTCTATGGCTACACCTTC. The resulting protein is CASSQGQGQVYGYTF.